One sample yielded the 11 T cell receptor beta chains listed below, sequenced in a study of shared clonotypes between healthy human individuals. Assay used: immunoSEQ multiplex PCR; TCRdb lists only in-frame clones, some missing. Among about 2 million clones, less than 95% were seen once, and the ten largest hold approximately 1.2%. Naive-designated CD8 cells lacked CD45RO, were positively enriched for CCR7, and omitted terminally differentiated effector memory CD45RA+ cells. Sequencing was carried out using naive CD8+ T cells sorted from blood. These receptors were collected from a man between 18 and 35 years old in good health.

V and J are TRBV6-1 and TRBJ2-3; TRBD2 matches at 7 bases. V dropped 3 bases and J dropped 0; count of bases not matched to a gene: 3. This CDR3 region has 15 residues. CDR1 is MNHNS, CDR2 SASEGT, per germline. The CDR3: CASSEERGSTDTQYF. The CDR3 DNA follows: TGTGCCAGCAGTGAGGAGCGGGGAAGCACAGATACGCAGTATTTT.

The rearrangement links TRBV4-3 to TRBJ1-4; D gene ambiguous. Germline CDR1 is LGHNA and CDR2 is YSLEER. CDR3 size: 18 residues. Between the trimmed V and J ends, which lost 0 bases and 0 bases, there was a span of 14 bases. The CDR3 bases are TGCGCCAGCAGCCAAGACGGGTCACAGAGCGCAACTAATGAAAAACTGTTTTTT. It is translated as CASSQDGSQSATNEKLFF.

V gene TRBV2 combines with J gene TRBJ1-1; unclear D gene. V was clipped by 6 bases and J by 1 base, with 9 bases between them. The CDR3 is 13 residues long. Germline-derived CDR1 and CDR2 are SNHLY and FYNNEI. CDR3 sequence: CASRDGSNTEAFF. The CDR3 DNA reads TGTGCCAGCAGGGACGGATCGAACACTGAAGCTTTCTTT.

This clone came up once. V usage is TRBV7-8 and J usage is TRBJ1-2; D call uncertain. The CDR3 loop spans 14 amino acids. The ends were cut back, 4 bases at V and 0 bases at J, with 9 bases in the middle. Germline CDR1 reads SGHVS; CDR2 reads FQNEAQ. The CDR3 sequence is CASSSVGTNYGYTF. The CDR3 nucleotides read TGTGCCAGCAGCTCCGTGGGCACTAACTATGGCTACACCTTC.

This clone was detected once. Other DNA sequences in the same sample also yield this CDR3. This chain links TRBV7-9 with TRBJ1-2, with a tentative D call TRBD1 (5 bases). With 1 base removed from V and 0 bases from J, the gap between germline ends came to 9 bases. Germline CDR1 is SEHNR and CDR2 is FQNEAQ (reference sequence). The CDR3 is 15 amino acids. CDR3 sequence (DNA): TGTGCCAGCAGCTTAGATGGGGGTGCTAACTATGGCTACACCTTC. Translation: CASSLDGGANYGYTF. Based on the CDR3 plus reference TRBV7-9 and TRBJ1-2, the full variable domain is DTGVSQNPRHKITKRGQNVTFRCDPISEHNRLYWYRQTLGQGPEFLTYFQNEAQLEKSRLLSDRFSAERPKGSFSTLEIQRTEQGDSAMYLCASSLDGGANYGYTFGSGTRLTVV.

This clone was seen just once. V usage is TRBV7-9 and J usage is TRBJ2-3; tentatively, D is TRBD2 (6 bases). The length of the CDR3 is 14 residues. Trimming took off 5 bases at V and 4 bases at J, with 13 bases between the two ends. Looked up from germline, CDR1 is SEHNR and CDR2 is FQNEAQ (reference sequence). CDR3 region: CASSRTIGPDTQYF. CDR3 nucleotides: TGTGCCAGCAGCAGGACTATAGGCCCAGATACGCAGTATTTT.

The gene calls are TRBV29-1 and TRBJ1-2; a possible D gene is TRBD1 (5 bases). This CDR3 contains 13 residues. Trimming pared 5 bases from V and 4 bases from J, leaving 14 bases between. From germline, CDR1 is SQVTM and CDR2 ANQGSEA. CDR3: CSVFGGASYGYTF. The DNA of the CDR3 is TGCAGCGTTTTCGGCGGGGCATCCTATGGCTACACCTTC.

The chain employs TRBV5-1 and TRBJ2-2, with 7 bases aligning to TRBD1. The J segment lost 3 bases and the V segment lost 3 bases, leaving 14 bases of the junction unmatched. Germline loops: CDR1 SGHRS, CDR2 YFSETQ. The CDR3 loop spans 18 amino acids. The CDR3 sequence: CASSWRNRGYEDTGELFF. CDR3 bases: TGCGCCAGCAGCTGGCGGAACAGGGGATATGAGGACACCGGGGAGCTGTTTTTT.

The chain recombines TRBV5-4 with TRBJ1-4, with a weak D call TRBD1 (5 bases). Germline V gene data show CDR1 as SGHNT and CDR2 as YYREEE (reference sequence). V was pared by 0 bases and J by 12 bases, with 12 bases between. This CDR3 is 13 amino acids long. Written as DNA, the CDR3 is TGTGCCAGCAGCTTGGGGGCAGGGAAAGAACTGTTTTTT. Amino acid sequence: CASSLGAGKELFF.

The rearrangement joins TRBV6-5 to TRBJ1-1, with 9 bases that match TRBD1. CDR3 length: 14 residues. Germline V gene data show CDR1 as MNHEY and CDR2 as SVGAGI. V gave up 2 bases and J gave up 5 bases; unmatched junction bases: 3. CDR3 protein: CASSYGTGMTEAFF. DNA of the CDR3: TGTGCCAGCAGTTACGGGACAGGGATGACTGAAGCTTTCTTT.

The V and J genes are TRBV13 and TRBJ2-5; possible D gene TRBD2, 6 bases. V lost 4 bases, J lost 1 base, and 13 bases lay in between. There are 15 residues in the CDR3. Germline V gene sequence: CDR1 PRHDT, CDR2 FYEKMQ (reference sequence). As DNA, the CDR3 is TGTGCCAGCAGCTCAGATAGCGGAGGCCAAGAGACCCAGTACTTC. Translation gives CASSSDSGGQETQYF.